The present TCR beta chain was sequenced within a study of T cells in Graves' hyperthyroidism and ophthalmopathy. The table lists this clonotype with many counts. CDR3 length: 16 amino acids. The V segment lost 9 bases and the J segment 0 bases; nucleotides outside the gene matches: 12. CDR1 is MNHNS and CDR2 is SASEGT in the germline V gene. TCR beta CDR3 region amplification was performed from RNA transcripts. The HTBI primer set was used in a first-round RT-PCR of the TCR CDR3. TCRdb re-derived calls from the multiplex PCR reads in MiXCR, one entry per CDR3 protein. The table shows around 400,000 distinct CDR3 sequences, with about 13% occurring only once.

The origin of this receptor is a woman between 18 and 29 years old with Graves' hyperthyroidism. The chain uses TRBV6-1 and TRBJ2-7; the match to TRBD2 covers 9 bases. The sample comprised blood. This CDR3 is CASQRGGSGGSYEQYF. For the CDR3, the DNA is TGTGCCAGTCAACGGGGGGGTAGCGGGGGCTCCTACGAGCAGTACTTC.